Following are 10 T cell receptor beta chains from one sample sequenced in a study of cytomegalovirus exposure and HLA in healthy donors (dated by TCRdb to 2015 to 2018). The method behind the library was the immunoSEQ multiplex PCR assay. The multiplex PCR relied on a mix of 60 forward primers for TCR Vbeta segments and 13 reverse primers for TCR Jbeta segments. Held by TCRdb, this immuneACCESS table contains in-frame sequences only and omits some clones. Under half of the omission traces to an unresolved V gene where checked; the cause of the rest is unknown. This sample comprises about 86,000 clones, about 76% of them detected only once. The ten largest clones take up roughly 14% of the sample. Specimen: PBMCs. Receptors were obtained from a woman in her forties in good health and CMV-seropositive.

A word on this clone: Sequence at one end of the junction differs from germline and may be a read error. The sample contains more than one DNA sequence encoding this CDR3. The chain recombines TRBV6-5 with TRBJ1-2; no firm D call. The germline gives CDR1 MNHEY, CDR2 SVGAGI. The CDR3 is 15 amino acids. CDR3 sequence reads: CASSYSGRLAYGYTF. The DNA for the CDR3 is TGTGCCAGCAGTTACTCCGGCAGGCTCGCCTATGGTTACACCTTC.

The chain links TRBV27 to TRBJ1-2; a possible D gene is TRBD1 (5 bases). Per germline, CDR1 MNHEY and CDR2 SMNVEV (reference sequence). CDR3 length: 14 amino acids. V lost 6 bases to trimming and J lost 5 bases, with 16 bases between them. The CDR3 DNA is TGTGCCAGCAGCCCTACGACAGCCCTTTATGGCTACACCTTC. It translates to CASSPTTALYGYTF.

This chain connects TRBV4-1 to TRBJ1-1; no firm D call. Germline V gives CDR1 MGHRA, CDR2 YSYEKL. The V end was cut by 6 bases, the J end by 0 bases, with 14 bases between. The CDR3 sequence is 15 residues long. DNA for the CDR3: TGCGCCAGCAGGCTAAGCGAGGCCGTGAACACTGAAGCTTTCTTT. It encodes CASRLSEAVNTEAFF.

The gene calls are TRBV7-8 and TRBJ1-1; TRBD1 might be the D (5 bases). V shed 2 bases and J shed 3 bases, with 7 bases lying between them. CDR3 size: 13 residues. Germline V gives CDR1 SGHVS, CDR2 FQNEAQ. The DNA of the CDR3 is TGTGCCAGCAGCTTAACAGGATACACTGAAGCTTTCTTT. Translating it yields CASSLTGYTEAFF.

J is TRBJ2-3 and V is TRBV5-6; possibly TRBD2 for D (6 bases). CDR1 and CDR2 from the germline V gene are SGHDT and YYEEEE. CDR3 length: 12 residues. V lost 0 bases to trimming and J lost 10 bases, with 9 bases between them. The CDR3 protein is CASSLERRAQYF. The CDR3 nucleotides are TGTGCCAGCAGCTTGGAGCGGAGGGCGCAGTATTTT. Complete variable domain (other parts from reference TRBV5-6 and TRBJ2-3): DAGVTQSPTHLIKTRGQQVTLRCSPKSGHDTVSWYQQALGQGPQFIFQYYEEEERQRGNFPDRFSGHQFPNYSSELNVNALLLGDSALYLCASSLERRAQYFGPGTRLTVL.

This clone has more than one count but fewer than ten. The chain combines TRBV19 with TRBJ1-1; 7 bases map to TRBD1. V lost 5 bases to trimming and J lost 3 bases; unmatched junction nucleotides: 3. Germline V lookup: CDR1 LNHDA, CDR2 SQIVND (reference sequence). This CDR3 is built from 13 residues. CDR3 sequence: CASSPDRDTEAFF. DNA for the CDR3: TGTGCCAGTAGTCCCGACAGGGACACTGAAGCTTTCTTT. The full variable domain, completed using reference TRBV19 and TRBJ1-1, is DGGITQSPKYLFRKEGQNVTLSCEQNLNHDAMYWYRQDPGQGLRLIYYSQIVNDFQKGDIAEGYSVSREKKESFPLTVTSAQKNPTAFYLCASSPDRDTEAFFGQGTRLTVV.

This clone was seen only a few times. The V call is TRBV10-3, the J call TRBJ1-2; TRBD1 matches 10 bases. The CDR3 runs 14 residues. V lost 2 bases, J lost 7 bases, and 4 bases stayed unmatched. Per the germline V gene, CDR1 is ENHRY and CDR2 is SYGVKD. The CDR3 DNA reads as TGTGCCATCAGTGAGGACAGGGGGCGGGGTGGCTACACCTTC. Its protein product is CAISEDRGRGGYTF.

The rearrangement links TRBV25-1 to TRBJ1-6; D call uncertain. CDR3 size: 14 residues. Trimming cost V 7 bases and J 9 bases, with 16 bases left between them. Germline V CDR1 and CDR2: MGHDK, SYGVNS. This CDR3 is CASTPEQRSSPLHF. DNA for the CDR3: TGTGCCAGCACTCCGGAACAACGGAGTTCACCCCTCCACTTT.

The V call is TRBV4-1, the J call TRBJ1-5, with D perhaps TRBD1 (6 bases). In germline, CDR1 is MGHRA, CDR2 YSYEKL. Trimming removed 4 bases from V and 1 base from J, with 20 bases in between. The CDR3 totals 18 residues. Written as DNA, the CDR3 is TGCGCCAGCAGCCGGGCACCGGGACAAGAGTTGAGCAATCAGCCCCAGCATTTT. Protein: CASSRAPGQELSNQPQHF.

The CDR3 DNA sequence: TGTGCCAGCAGTGCACAGGGGGGGAATCAGCCCCAGCATTTT. This codes for CASSAQGGNQPQHF. The chain joins TRBV28 to TRBJ1-5; 8 nucleotides line up with TRBD1. V shed 5 bases and J 4 bases; nucleotides not matched to a gene: 4. This CDR3 spans 14 amino acids. Germline CDR1 MDHEN, CDR2 SYDVKM.